Shown below are 7 T cell receptor beta chains from a single sample sequenced in a study of chronic HIV infection and antiretroviral therapy. TCRdb reprocessed the 5' RACE reads with MiXCR, giving one entry per CDR3 protein. The table records roughly 48,000 distinct CDR3 sequences, approximately 20% of them present only once. The material sequenced was peripheral blood. The receptors here all came from an adult who had HIV and had not received antiretroviral therapy, or was an uninfected healthy control (not recorded which).

V is TRBV29-1 and J is TRBJ1-2; a possible D gene is TRBD1 (5 bases). V shed 3 bases and J shed 4 bases, with 9 bases lying between them. The CDR3 is made up of 12 amino acids. Germline V CDR1 and CDR2: SQVTM, ANQGSEA. CDR3 nucleotide sequence: TGCAGCGTTGATGGGGGAACCTATGGCTACACCTTC. Its protein product is CSVDGGTYGYTF.

This clonotype was picked up a small number of times. The chain employs TRBV11-2 and TRBJ2-7, with a tentative D call TRBD2 (6 bases). This CDR3 region has 12 residues. Germline V CDR1 and CDR2: SGHAT, FQNNGV. Trimming removed 5 bases from V and 12 bases from J, with 17 bases in between. CDR3 residues: CASSPRLGFWYF. CDR3 coding DNA: TGTGCCAGCAGCCCCCGACTAGGATTTTGGTACTTC. Full variable domain (outside the CDR3, taken from reference TRBV11-2 and TRBJ2-7): EAGVAQSPRYKIIEKRQSVAFWCNPISGHATLYWYQQILGQGPKLLIQFQNNGVVDDSQLPKDRFSAERLKGVDSTLKIQPAKLEDSAVYLCASSPRLGFWYFGPGTRLTVT.

The V gene is TRBV3-1, the J gene TRBJ2-2; D gene uncertain. Trimming pared 1 base from V and 2 bases from J, leaving 5 bases between. Per the germline V gene, CDR1 is LGHDT and CDR2 is YNNKEL (reference sequence). This CDR3 is built from 14 residues. The DNA for the CDR3 is TGTGCCAGCAGCCAAGGGACCAACACCGGGGAGCTGTTTTTT. Amino acids: CASSQGTNTGELFF. The full variable domain, completed using reference TRBV3-1 and TRBJ2-2, is DTAVSQTPKYLVTQMGNDKSIKCEQNLGHDTMYWYKQDSKKFLKIMFSYNNKELIINETVPNRFSPKSPDKAHLNLHINSLELGDSAVYFCASSQGTNTGELFFGEGSRLTVL.

The V call is TRBV4-1, the J call TRBJ2-4, with 7 bases lining up with TRBD1. Germline-derived CDR1 and CDR2 are MGHRA and YSYEKL. The CDR3 runs to 14 residues. V shed 3 bases, J shed 3 bases, and the junction held 2 bases outside the gene matches. CDR3 DNA: TGCGCCAGCAGCCATGGGACAGACAAAAACATTCAGTACTTC. Protein sequence: CASSHGTDKNIQYF.

This clonotype was counted only a few times. The chain uses TRBV27 and TRBJ2-4, with D perhaps TRBD1 (6 bases). Germline V gene sequence: CDR1 MNHEY, CDR2 SMNVEV (reference sequence). The CDR3 has 19 amino acids. Trimming took 2 bases from V and 8 from J, leaving 28 bases between them. CDR3 protein: CASSLSMTGTNPQGYIQYF. CDR3 DNA: TGTGCCAGCAGTTTAAGTATGACAGGCACGAACCCGCAGGGGTACATTCAGTACTTC.

The V call is TRBV27, the J call TRBJ2-7; 8 nucleotides agree with TRBD1. Germline V gene sequence: CDR1 MNHEY, CDR2 SMNVEV (reference sequence). The CDR3 sequence is 15 residues long. With 6 bases clipped from V and 2 bases from J, the junction kept 9 bases outside the gene matches. The CDR3 region has the DNA TGTGCCAGCAGCCTAGCCGGGACAGGAGCCTACGAGCAGTACTTC. It encodes CASSLAGTGAYEQYF.

The chain is built from TRBV15 and TRBJ1-5; no firm D call. The CDR3 covers 14 residues. Germline loops: CDR1 LNHNV, CDR2 YYDKDF (reference sequence). The V gene lost 0 bases and the J gene lost 7 bases, with 10 bases spanning the gap. CDR3: CATSRDRRGQPQHF. As DNA, the CDR3 is TGTGCCACCAGCAGAGATAGGCGGGGACAGCCCCAGCATTTT.